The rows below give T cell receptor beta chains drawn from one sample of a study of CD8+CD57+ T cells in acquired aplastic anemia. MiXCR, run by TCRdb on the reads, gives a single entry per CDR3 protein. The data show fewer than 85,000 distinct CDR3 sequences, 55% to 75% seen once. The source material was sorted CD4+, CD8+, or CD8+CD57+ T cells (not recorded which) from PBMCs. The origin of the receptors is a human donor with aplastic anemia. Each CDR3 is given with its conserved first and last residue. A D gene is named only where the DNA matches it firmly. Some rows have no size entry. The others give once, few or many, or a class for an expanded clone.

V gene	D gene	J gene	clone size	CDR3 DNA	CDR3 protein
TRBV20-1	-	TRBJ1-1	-	TGCAGTGCCTTCCGGGGGCTGAACACTGAAGCTTTCTTT	CSAFRGLNTEAFF
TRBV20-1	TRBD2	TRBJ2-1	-	TGCAGTGAGGGGCTAGCGGATACGGATGAGCAGTTCTTC	CSEGLADTDEQFF
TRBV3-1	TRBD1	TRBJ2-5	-	TGTGCCAGCAGCCAACTGAACCGGGACAGCGGGACCCAGTACTTC	CASSQLNRDSGTQYF
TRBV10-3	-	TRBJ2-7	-	TGTGCCATGGCGGGCCTCATCTCCAACGAGCAGTACTTC	CAMAGLISNEQYF
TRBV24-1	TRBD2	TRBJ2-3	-	TGTGCCACCAGTGATTACGCGAGCGGGAGGGTGGATACGCAGTATTTT	CATSDYASGRVDTQYF
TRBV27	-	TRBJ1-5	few	TGTGCCAGCAGTCCCCGGGAGGTCCACCGTCAGCCCCAGCATTTT	CASSPREVHRQPQHF
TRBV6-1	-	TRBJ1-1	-	TGTGCCAGCAGTGTGATTCCGGGGCGGGTTATGGCTTTCTTT	CASSVIPGRVMAFF
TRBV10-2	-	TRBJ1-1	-	TGCGCCAGCAGTGAGCCGGGGGGCACTGAAGCTTTCTTT	CASSEPGGTEAFF
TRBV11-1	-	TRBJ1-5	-	TGTGCCAGCAGCTTAGGAAGGGGGGGGAGAAATCAGCCCCAGCATTTT	CASSLGRGGRNQPQHF
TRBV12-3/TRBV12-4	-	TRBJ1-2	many	TGTGCCAGCAGTCCAAGGACAGTCAAAGCTAACTATGGCTACACCTTC	CASSPRTVKANYGYTF
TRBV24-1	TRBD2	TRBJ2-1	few	TGTGCCACCAGTGATTTGAAGGGAGGGGTGAATGAGCAGTTCTTC	CATSDLKGGVNEQFF
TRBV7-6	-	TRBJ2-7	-	TGTGCCAGCAGCTTTAACTACGAGCAGTACTTC	CASSFNYEQYF
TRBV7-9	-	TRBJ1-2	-	TGTGCCAGCAGCCTTGCACAGAGCTATGGCTACACCTTC	CASSLAQSYGYTF
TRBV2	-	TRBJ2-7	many	TGTGCGACCGGGACGGGGACCTACGAGCAGTACTTC	CATGTGTYEQYF
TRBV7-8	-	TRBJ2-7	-	TGTGCCAGTACGACCGGGGTAGGCGACGAGCAGTACTTC	CASTTGVGDEQYF
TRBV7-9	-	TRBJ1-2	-	TGTGCCAGCAGCGCTCAGGAGGGCTGCACCTTC	CASSAQEGCTF
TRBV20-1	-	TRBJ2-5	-	TGCAGTGCTAGAGATCTTGCGGCGGAGACCCAGTACTTC	CSARDLAAETQYF
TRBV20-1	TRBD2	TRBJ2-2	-	TGCAGTGCTAGTTCAAAAAGCGGGGCTGATGGGGAGCTGTTTTTT	CSASSKSGADGELFF
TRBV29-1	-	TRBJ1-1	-	TGCAGCGTTGTCCCAGCTATACTGAACACTGAAGCTTTCTTT	CSVVPAILNTEAFF
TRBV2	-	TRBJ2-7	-	TGTGCCAGCAGTGACAGGGCGTCGTATGTCGAGCAGTACTTC	CASSDRASYVEQYF
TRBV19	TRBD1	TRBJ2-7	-	TGTGCCAGTAGTACCCAGGACAGGATCCCCGAGCAGTACTTC	CASSTQDRIPEQYF
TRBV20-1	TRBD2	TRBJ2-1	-	TGCAGTGCTCCACTAGCGGGGCCGATCAATGAGCAGTTCTTC	CSAPLAGPINEQFF
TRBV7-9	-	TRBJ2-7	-	TGTGCCAGCAGCTTAATCGCGTTGGACGGACCCTACGAGCAGTACTTC	CASSLIALDGPYEQYF
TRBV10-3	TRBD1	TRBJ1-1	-	TGTGCCATCAGTGAGTCGAGGACAGGGGGAACTGAAGCTTTCTTT	CAISESRTGGTEAFF
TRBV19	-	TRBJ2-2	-	TGTGCCAGTAGTATAACGGGAAGGGCCGGGGAGCTGTTTTTT	CASSITGRAGELFF
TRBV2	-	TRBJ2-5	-	TGTGCCAGCCGCGGGACTTCTCAAGAGACCCAGTACTTC	CASRGTSQETQYF
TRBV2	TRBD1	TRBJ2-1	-	TGTGCCAGCACTGGACAGGGGGTCTACAATGAGCAGTTCTTC	CASTGQGVYNEQFF
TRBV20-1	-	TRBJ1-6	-	TGCAGTGCCGCGCAGGGAGGTCTTTCACCCCTCCACTTT	CSAAQGGLSPLHF
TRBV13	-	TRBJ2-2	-	TGTGCCAGCAGCTTACTGTTCGCGAACACCGGGGAGCTGTTTTTT	CASSLLFANTGELFF
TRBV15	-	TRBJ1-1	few	TGTGCCACCAGCAGAGATCTCCAGGACGCTGAAGCTTTCTTT	CATSRDLQDAEAFF
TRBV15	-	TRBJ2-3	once	TGTGCCACCAGCAAAGCGGGCACAGATACGCAGTATTTT	CATSKAGTDTQYF
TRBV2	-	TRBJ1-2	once	TGCGCCAGCAGCCAAGAGTACACCCCTAACTATGGCTACACCTTC	CASSQEYTPNYGYTF
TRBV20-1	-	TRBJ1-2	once	TGCAGTGCAACCGACAGCTTAAACTATGGCTACACCTTC	CSATDSLNYGYTF
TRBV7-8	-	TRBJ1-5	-	TGTGCCAGCAGCTTAGCTCATCAGCCCCAGCATTTT	CASSLAHQPQHF
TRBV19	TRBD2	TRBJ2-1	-	TGTGCCAGTAGGGCAGGGAGGGCTGAGCAGTTCTTC	CASRAGRAEQFF
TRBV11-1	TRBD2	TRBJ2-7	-	TGTGCCAGCAGCTTAGGGACTAGCGGGGGCCGAAGCTCCTACGAGCAGTACTTC	CASSLGTSGGRSSYEQYF
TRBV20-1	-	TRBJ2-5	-	TGCAGTGCTAGAGATGCGATCCAAGAGACCCAGTACTTC	CSARDAIQETQYF
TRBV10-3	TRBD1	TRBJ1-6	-	TGTGCCATCAGTGAGACCCGACAGGGGGCATTTGCTTCACCCCTCCACTTT	CAISETRQGAFASPLHF
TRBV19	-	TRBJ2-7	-	TGTGCCAGTAGTAGACAAGGGCCAGGCTCCTACGAGCAGTACTTC	CASSRQGPGSYEQYF
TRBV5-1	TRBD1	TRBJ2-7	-	TGCGCCAGCAGCTCCCAACCACGGACAGGGGGCGACGAGCAGTACTTC	CASSSQPRTGGDEQYF
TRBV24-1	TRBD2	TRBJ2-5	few	TGTGCCACCAGTGATCCGGGACTAGCGGGACAAGAGACCCAGTACTTC	CATSDPGLAGQETQYF
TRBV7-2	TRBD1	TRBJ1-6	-	TGTGCCAGCAGCCTGGGACAGTTGAATTCACCCCTCCACTTT	CASSLGQLNSPLHF
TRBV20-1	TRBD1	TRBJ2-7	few	TGTAGTGCTAGAGATCGCGACAGGGGTCACGAGCAGTACTTC	CSARDRDRGHEQYF
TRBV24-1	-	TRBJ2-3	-	TGTGCCACCAGTGTTGGCAGCTCCTACACAGATACGCAGTATTTT	CATSVGSSYTDTQYF
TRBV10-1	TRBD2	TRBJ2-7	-	TGCGCCAGCCCGGTGGTCTTAGCGGGAGACGAGCAGTACTTC	CASPVVLAGDEQYF
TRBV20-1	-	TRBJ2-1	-	TGCAGTGCTTCCCGGTCGGGGTTCAGTGAGCAGTTCTTC	CSASRSGFSEQFF
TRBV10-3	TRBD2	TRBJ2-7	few	TGTGCCATCGGGGGAGGCGGGAGTAACACCGAGCAGTACTTC	CAIGGGGSNTEQYF
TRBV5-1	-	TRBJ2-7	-	TGCGCCAGCAGCTTGGATGTAGGGAAGACTTACGAGCAGTACTTC	CASSLDVGKTYEQYF
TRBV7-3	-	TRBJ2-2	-	TGTGCCAGCAGCTCTCAGGGGGGAGGAACCGGGGAGCTGTTTTTT	CASSSQGGGTGELFF
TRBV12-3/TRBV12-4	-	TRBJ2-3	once	TGTGCCAGCAGTTTCGGAGATACGCAGTATTTT	CASSFGDTQYF
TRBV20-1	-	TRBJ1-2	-	TGCAGTGCTAGAGCCGGACGTTCAACCTATGGCTACACCTTC	CSARAGRSTYGYTF
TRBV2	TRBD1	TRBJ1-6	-	TGTGCCAGCAGCCAAACAGGGGGCTATAATTCACCCCTCCACTTT	CASSQTGGYNSPLHF
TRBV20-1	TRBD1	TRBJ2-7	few	TGCAGTGCTAGAGGGACAGGTTCCTACGAGCAGTACTTC	CSARGTGSYEQYF
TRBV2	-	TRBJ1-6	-	TGTGCCAGCAGTGACAGGACCTATAATTCACCCCTCCACTTT	CASSDRTYNSPLHF
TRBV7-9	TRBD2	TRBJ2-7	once	TGTGCCAGCAGCGGACCTAGCGGGGCCTACGAGCAGTACTTC	CASSGPSGAYEQYF